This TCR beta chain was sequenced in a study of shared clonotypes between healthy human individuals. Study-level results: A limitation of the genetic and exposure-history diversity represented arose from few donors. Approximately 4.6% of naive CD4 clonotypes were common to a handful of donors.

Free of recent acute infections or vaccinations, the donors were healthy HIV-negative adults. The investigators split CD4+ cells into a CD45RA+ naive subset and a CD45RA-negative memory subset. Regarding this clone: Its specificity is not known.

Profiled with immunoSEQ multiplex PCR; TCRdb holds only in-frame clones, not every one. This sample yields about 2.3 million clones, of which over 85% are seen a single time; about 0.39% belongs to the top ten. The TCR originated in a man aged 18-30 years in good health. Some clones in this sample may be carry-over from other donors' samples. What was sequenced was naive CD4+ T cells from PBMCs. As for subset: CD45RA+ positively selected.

The CDR3: CASSTLRTDMNTEAFF. Written as DNA, the CDR3 is TGTGCCAGCAGCACCCTAAGGACAGACATGAACACTGAAGCTTTCTTT. The rearrangement joins TRBV5-4 to TRBJ1-1; D is possibly TRBD1 (6 bases). The CDR3 extends over 16 amino acids. V was trimmed by 4 bases and J by 0 bases, leaving 16 bases between them. Per the germline V gene, CDR1 is SGHNT and CDR2 is YYREEE (reference sequence). Filled out from reference TRBV5-4 and TRBJ1-1, the complete variable domain reads ETGVTQSPTHLIKTRGQQVTLRCSSQSGHNTVSWYQQALGQGPQFIFQYYREEENGRGNFPPRFSGLQFPNYSSELNVNALELDDSALYLCASSTLRTDMNTEAFFGQGTRLTVV.